The count of the clone carrying this T cell receptor beta chain is one. Using immunoSEQ multiplex PCR, the repertoire was profiled, and TCRdb retains in-frame clones only, with some absent. The profile shows about 170,000 clones, roughly 95% of them singletons. The sample comes from a study of control samples from healthy donors and cancer patients. This receptor was identified in an older woman in good health. Sequenced material: blood.

This CDR3 is CASSLGPVGGLYGYTF. As DNA, the CDR3 is TGTGCCAGCAGCTTAGGCCCCGTAGGAGGGCTCTATGGCTACACCTTC. The V gene is TRBV7-2, the J gene TRBJ1-2; unclear D gene. Germline V lookup: CDR1 SGHTA, CDR2 FQGNSA. V was shortened by 1 base and J by 4 bases, with 16 bases between the two germline ends. This CDR3 region has 16 residues.